The clone carrying this TCR beta chain was observed many times. Its antigen is not known. The sample originates from a study of response to subunit inactivated influenza vaccine. Broader study findings: Seasonal influenza vaccination, on each occasion, was suggested by the authors to recruit few new T cells.

TCRdb passed the RT-PCR reads through MiXCR, listing each CDR3 protein once. The sample lists more than 450,000 distinct CDR3 sequences; approximately 7.7% were seen once. The source was PBMCs from blood, collected around 25 months after vaccination. This sequence originates from a man aged 50 to 69 who received an inactivated influenza vaccine.

CDR3 region: CASSLSGLGAGEQYF. As DNA, the CDR3 is TGTGCCAGCAGCTTATCAGGCTTGGGAGCCGGCGAGCAGTACTTC. The chain uses TRBV7-9 and TRBJ2-7; possibly TRBD2 for D (5 bases). The V end lost 2 bases, the J end lost 6 bases, and 17 bases lay between the germline ends. The CDR3 totals 15 residues. CDR1 is SEHNR, CDR2 FQNEAQ, per germline (reference sequence).